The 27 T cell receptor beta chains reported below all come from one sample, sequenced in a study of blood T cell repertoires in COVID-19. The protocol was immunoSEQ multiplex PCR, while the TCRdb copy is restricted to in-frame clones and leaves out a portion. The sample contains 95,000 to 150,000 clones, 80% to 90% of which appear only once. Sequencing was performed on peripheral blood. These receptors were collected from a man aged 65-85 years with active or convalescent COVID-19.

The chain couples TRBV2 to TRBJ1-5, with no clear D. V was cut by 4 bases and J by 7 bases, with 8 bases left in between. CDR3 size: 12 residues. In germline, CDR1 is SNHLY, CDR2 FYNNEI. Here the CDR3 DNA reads TGTGCCAGCAGTGTGGAGGGACAGCCCCAGCATTTT. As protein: CASSVEGQPQHF.

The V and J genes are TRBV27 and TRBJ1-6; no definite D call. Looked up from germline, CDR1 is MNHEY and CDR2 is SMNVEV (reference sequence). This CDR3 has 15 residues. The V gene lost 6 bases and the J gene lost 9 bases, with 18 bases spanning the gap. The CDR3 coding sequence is TGTGCCAGCAGCCCCGGACGGACTATAGGTTCACCCCTCCACTTT. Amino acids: CASSPGRTIGSPLHF.

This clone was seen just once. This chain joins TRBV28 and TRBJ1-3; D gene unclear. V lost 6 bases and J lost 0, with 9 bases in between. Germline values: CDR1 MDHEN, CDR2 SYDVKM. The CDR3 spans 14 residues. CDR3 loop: CASRPPVSGNTIYF. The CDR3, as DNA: TGTGCCAGCAGGCCACCGGTCTCTGGAAACACCATATATTTT.

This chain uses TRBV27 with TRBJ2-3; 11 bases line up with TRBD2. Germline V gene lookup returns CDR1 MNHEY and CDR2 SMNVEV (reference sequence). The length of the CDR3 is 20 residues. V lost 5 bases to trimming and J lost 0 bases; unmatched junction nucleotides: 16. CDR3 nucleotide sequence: TGTGCCAGCAGTACAAATCGGGTAGCGGGGGGGGGCTCTAGCACAGATACGCAGTATTTT. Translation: CASSTNRVAGGGSSTDTQYF.

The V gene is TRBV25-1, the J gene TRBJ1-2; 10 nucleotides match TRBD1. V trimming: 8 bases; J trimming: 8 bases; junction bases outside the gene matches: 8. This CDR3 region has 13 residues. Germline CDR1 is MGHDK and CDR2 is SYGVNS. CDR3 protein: CASRRQGAEGYTF. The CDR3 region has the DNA TGTGCCAGCCGTAGACAGGGGGCGGAGGGCTACACCTTC.

The CDR3 DNA reads TGTGCCAGCAGCCCGGGACTAGCGGGAGGGCCAAAGCAGTACTTC. Translation gives CASSPGLAGGPKQYF. The chain carries TRBV11-1 and TRBJ2-7; 16 bases fit TRBD2. Losses at the gene ends were 5 bases for V and 8 bases for J; bases not matched to a gene: 6. Germline V lookup: CDR1 SGHAT, CDR2 FQDESV (reference sequence). CDR3 length equals 15 residues.

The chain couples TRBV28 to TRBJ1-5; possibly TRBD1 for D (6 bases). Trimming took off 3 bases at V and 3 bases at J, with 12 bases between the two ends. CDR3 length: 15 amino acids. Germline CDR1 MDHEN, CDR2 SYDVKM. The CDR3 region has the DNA TGTGCCAGCAGTTTGTCCGGGACAAACAATCAGCCCCAGCATTTT. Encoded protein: CASSLSGTNNQPQHF.

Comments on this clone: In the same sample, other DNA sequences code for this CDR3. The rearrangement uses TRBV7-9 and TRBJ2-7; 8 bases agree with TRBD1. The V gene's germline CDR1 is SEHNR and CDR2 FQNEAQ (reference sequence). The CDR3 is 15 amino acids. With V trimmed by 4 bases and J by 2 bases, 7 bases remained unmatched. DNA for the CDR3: TGTGCCAGCAGCTCGCCCGGACAGGGAGCCTACGAGCAGTACTTC. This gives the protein CASSSPGQGAYEQYF.

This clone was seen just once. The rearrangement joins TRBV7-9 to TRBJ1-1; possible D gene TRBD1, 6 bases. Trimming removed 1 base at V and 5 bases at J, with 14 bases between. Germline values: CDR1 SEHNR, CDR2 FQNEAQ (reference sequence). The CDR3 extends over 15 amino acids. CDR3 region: CASSLGTGTRTEAFF. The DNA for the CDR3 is TGTGCCAGCAGCTTAGGGACCGGGACAAGGACTGAAGCTTTCTTT.

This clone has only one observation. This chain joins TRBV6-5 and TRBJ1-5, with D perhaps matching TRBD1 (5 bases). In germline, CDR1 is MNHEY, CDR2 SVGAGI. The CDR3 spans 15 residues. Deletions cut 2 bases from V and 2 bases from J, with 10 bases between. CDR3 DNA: TGTGCCAGCAGTTACGGCTCGGGGGGCAATCAGCCCCAGCATTTT. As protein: CASSYGSGGNQPQHF.

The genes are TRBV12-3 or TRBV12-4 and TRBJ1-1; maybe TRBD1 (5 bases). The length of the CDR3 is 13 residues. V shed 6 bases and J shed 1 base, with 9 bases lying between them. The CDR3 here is CASRGHWNTEAFF. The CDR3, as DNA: TGTGCCAGCAGGGGGCACTGGAACACTGAAGCTTTCTTT.

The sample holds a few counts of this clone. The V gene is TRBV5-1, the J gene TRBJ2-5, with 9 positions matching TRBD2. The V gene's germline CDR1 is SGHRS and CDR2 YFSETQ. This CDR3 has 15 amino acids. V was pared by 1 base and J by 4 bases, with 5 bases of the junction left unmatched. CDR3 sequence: CASSLLREGGETQYF. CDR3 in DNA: TGCGCCAGCAGCTTGTTGCGGGAGGGGGGAGAGACCCAGTACTTC.

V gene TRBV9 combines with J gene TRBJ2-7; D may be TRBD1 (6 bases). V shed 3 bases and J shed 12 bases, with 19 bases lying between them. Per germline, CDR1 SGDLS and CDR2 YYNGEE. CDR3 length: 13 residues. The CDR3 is CASSEVPGEFLYF. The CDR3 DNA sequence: TGTGCCAGCAGCGAGGTCCCAGGGGAGTTCCTGTACTTC.

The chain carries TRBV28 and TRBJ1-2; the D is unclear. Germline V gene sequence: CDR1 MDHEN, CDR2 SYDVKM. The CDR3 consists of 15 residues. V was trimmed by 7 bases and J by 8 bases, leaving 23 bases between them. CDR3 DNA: TGTGCCAGCACCCTGGCGGTCCCACGGACTATGGGCTACACCTTC. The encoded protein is CASTLAVPRTMGYTF.

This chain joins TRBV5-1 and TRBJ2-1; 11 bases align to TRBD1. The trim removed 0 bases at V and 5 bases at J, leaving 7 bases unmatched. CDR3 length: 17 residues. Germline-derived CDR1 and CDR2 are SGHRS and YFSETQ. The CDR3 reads CASSLEGQGVSNNEQFF. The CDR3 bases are TGCGCCAGCAGCTTGGAGGGACAGGGGGTGTCTAACAATGAGCAGTTCTTC.

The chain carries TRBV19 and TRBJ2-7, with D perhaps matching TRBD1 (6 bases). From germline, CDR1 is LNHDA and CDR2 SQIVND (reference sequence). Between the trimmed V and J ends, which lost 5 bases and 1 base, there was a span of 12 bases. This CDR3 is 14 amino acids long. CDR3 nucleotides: TGTGCCAGTAGTCCAAGGGACACTTCCTACGAGCAGTACTTC. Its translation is CASSPRDTSYEQYF.

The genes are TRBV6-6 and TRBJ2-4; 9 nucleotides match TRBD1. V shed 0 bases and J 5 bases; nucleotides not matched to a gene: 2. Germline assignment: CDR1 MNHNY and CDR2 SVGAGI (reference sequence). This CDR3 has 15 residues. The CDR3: CASSYSWDRENIQYF. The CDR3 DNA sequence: TGTGCCAGCAGTTACTCATGGGACAGGGAAAACATTCAGTACTTC.

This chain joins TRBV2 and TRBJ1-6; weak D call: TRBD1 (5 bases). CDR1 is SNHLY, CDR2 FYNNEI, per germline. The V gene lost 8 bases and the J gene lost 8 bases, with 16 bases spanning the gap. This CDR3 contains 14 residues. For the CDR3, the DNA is TGTGCCAGCGGCTCCGGGCCCAGGGATTCACCCCTCCACTTT. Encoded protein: CASGSGPRDSPLHF. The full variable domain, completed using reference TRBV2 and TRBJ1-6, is EPEVTQTPSHQVTQMGQEVILRCVPISNHLYFYWYRQILGQKVEFLVSFYNNEISEKSEIFDDQFSVERPDGSNFTLKIRSTKLEDSAMYFCASGSGPRDSPLHFGNGTRLTVT.

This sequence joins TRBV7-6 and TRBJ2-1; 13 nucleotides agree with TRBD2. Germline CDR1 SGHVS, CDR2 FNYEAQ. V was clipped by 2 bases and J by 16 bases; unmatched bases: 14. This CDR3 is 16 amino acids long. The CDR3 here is CASSLRVGLAGAPLFF. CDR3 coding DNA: TGTGCCAGCAGCTTAAGGGTTGGACTAGCGGGAGCCCCTCTCTTCTTC. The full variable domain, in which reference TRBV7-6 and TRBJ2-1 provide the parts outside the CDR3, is GAGVSQSPRYKVTKRGQDVALRCDPISGHVSLYWYRQALGQGPEFLTYFNYEAQQDKSGLPNDRFSAERPEGSISTLTIQRTEQRDSAMYRCASSLRVGLAGAPLFFGPGTRLTVL.

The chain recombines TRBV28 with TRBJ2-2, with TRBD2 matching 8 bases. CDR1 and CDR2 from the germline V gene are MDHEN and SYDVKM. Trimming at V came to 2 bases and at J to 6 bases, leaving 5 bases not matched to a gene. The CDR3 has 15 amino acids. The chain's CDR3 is CASSLSGGVAGELFF. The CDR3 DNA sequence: TGTGCCAGCAGTTTAAGCGGGGGAGTCGCCGGGGAGCTGTTTTTT.

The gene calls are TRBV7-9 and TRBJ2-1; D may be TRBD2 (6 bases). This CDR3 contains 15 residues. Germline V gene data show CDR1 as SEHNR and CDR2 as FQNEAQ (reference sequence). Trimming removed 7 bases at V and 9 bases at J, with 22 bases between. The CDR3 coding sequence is TGTGCCAGCACCCGTTTGGCGGGGCCAGGAGGTGAGCAGTTCTTC. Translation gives CASTRLAGPGGEQFF.

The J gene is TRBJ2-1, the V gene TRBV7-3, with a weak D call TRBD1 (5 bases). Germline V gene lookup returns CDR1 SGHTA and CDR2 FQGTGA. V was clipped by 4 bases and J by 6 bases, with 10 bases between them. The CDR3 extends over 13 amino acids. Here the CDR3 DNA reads TGTGCCAGCAGCTCTCAGGGCAGCAATGAGCAGTTCTTC. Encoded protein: CASSSQGSNEQFF.

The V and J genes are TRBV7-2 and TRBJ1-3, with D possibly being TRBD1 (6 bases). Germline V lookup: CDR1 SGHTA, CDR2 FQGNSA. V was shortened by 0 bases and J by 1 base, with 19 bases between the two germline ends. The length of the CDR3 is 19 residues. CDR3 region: CASSLAGRPFRGSGNTIYF. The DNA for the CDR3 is TGTGCCAGCAGCTTAGCGGGACGGCCTTTTAGGGGGTCTGGAAACACCATATATTTT.

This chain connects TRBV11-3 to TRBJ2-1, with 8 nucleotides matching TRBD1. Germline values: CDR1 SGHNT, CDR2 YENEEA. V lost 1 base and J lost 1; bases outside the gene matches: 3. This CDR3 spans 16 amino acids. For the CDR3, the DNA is TGTGCCAGCAGCTTAGGGACAGGGAGATCCTACAATGAGCAGTTCTTC. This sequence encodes CASSLGTGRSYNEQFF.

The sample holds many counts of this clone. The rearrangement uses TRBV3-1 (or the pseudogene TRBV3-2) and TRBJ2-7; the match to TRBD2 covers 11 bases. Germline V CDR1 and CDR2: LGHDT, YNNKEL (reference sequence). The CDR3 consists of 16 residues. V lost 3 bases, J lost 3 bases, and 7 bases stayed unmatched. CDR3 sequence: CASSQLLAGGHYEQYF. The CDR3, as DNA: TGTGCCAGCAGCCAGCTCCTAGCGGGGGGCCACTACGAGCAGTACTTC.

The CDR3 nucleotides read TGTGCCAGCAGTTCATCGACAGGGAACGGGAACACTGAAGCTTTCTTT. Its protein product is CASSSSTGNGNTEAFF. The rearrangement joins TRBV28 to TRBJ1-1, with 7 nucleotides matching TRBD1. The CDR3 has 16 amino acids. Germline loops: CDR1 MDHEN, CDR2 SYDVKM. V lost 4 bases to trimming and J lost 1 base; unmatched junction nucleotides: 9.

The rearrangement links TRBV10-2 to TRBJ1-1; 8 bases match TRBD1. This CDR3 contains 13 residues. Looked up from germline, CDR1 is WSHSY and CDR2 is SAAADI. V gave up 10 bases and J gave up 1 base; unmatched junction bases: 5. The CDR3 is CATLDRANTEAFF. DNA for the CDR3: TGCGCCACCCTGGACAGGGCGAACACTGAAGCTTTCTTT.